The entry below gives a single T cell receptor beta chain sequence along with its context. Its specificity is unknown. Then a second PCR, running roughly 7 to 11 cycles, was carried out with a sample-barcoded 5' primer and a J-beta primer mix. One entry per CDR3 protein, called by TCRdb with MiXCR from the 5' RACE reads. The table lists about 810,000 distinct CDR3 sequences, under 40% of them singletons, with roughly 13% in the top ten. The data derive from a study of blood T cells in healthy people across ages. Regarding the study as a whole: Calculation of diversity from one million T cells yielded estimates considered to be underestimates.

CDR1 and CDR2 (germline): MDHEN, SYDVKM. The CDR3 runs to 13 residues. V lost 7 bases to trimming and J lost 1 base; unmatched junction nucleotides: 3. Sequencing was carried out using blood. J is TRBJ1-1 and V is TRBV28; TRBD1 agrees at 7 bases. This TCR came from a man between 18 and 29 years old in good health. CDR3 bases: TGTGCCAGCACCACAGGGGAGAACACTGAAGCTTTCTTT. Its translation is CASTTGENTEAFF.